This TCR beta chain was captured by sequencing in a study of T-cell memory formation after mild COVID-19. Germline assignment: CDR1 MDHEN and CDR2 SYDVKM. The length of the CDR3 is 14 residues. The V gene end was trimmed by 8 bases and the J gene end by 4 bases; junction bases not matched to a gene: 7. Via MiXCR, TCRdb re-called the 5' RACE reads, giving one row per CDR3 protein. The profile covers roughly 450,000 distinct CDR3 sequences, with 18% appearing a single time and approximately 13% taken by the ten largest. Sequencing was done on a sample of PBMCs or a T cell subset sorted from them (not recorded which). This receptor was taken from an adult woman who had mild COVID-19 (a few samples of this study predate the infection). Cell type and time point are not known. The chain is built from TRBV28 and TRBJ2-2; 7 bases map to TRBD1. The DNA of the CDR3 is TGTGCCAGCTATCAGGGGGTGAGCACCGGGGAGCTGTTTTTT. It encodes CASYQGVSTGELFF.